Sequencing of this TCR beta chain was carried out in a study of regulatory T cells in long-lasting Graves disease. The table lists this clonotype with a few counts. Sample time point: newly diagnosed GD, antithyroid drugs for less than 3 months. Construction of the TCR library relied on RNA isolated from PBMCs. Arm-PCR of CDR3 regions with iRepertoire HTBI primers generated TCR beta libraries. TCRdb redid the calling of the multiplex PCR reads with MiXCR, one entry per CDR3 protein. The sample contains 560,000 or so distinct CDR3 sequences, about 16% of which appear only once. The junction had 7 bases not matched to a gene; V was cut back by 0 bases and J by 3 bases. Germline lookup yields CDR1 SGHRS and CDR2 YFSETQ. The CDR3 extends over 16 amino acids. Another study also made use of these data, one on T cells in Graves' hyperthyroidism and ophthalmopathy. As that report states: The study based diagnoses on clinical symptoms, serum thyroxine and TRAb, thyroid ultrasound and orbital computed tomography.

The rearrangement joins TRBV5-1 to TRBJ2-7; 9 nucleotides match TRBD1. This clonotype was obtained from a man between 18 and 35 years old with Graves disease. This specimen was peripheral blood mononuclear cells (PBMCs), taken at new diagnosis, from a patient treated with antithyroid drugs. The CDR3 reads CASSLAGTGNFYEQYF. The CDR3 DNA follows: TGCGCCAGCAGCTTGGCCGGGACAGGGAACTTCTACGAGCAGTACTTC.